A selection of T cell receptor beta chains follows, all from one sample in a study of cytomegalovirus exposure and HLA in healthy donors. Clones were read by immunoSEQ multiplex PCR, and TCRdb kept only the in-frame ones, dropping some. The sample lists under 350,000 clones, 65% to 90% occurring once. The sequencing input was PBMCs. The origin of the receptors is a woman in her late teens or twenties in good health and CMV-seronegative. CDR3s include the opening cysteine and the closing phenylalanine or tryptophan. D genes are given only for firm matches. Expanded clones are given a class, and other clones once, few, many or no size at all.

V gene: TRBV29-1; CDR3 length: 12; J gene: TRBJ1-1; clone size: few; D gene: NA; CDR3 DNA: TGCAGCGTTGACAGGGTGAACACTGAAGCTTTCTTT; CDR3 protein: CSVDRVNTEAFF
V gene: TRBV4-3; CDR3 length: 12; J gene: TRBJ1-2; clone size: once; D gene: NA; CDR3 DNA: TGCGCCAGCAGCCAAGGTCGGGGGGGCTACACCTTC; CDR3 protein: CASSQGRGGYTF
V gene: TRBV28; CDR3 length: 12; J gene: TRBJ2-7; clone size: few; D gene: NA; CDR3 DNA: TGTGCCAGCAGTTTACCCGCGCGTGAGCAGTACTTC; CDR3 protein: CASSLPAREQYF
V gene: TRBV30; CDR3 length: 13; J gene: TRBJ1-1; clone size: NA; D gene: NA; CDR3 DNA: TGTGCCTGGAGTCGGATTGAGGGCCTTCTTGAATCATTT; CDR3 protein: CAWSRIEGLLESF
V gene: TRBV30; CDR3 length: 15; J gene: TRBJ1-5; clone size: NA; D gene: NA; CDR3 DNA: TGTGCCTGGAGTTGGGGGGGGTATAGCAATCAGCCCCAGCATTTT; CDR3 protein: CAWSWGGYSNQPQHF
V gene: TRBV5-4; CDR3 length: 15; J gene: TRBJ2-7; clone size: NA; D gene: TRBD1; CDR3 DNA: TGTGCCAGCAGCTCCGGGACAGGATTTACCTACGAGCAGTACTTC; CDR3 protein: CASSSGTGFTYEQYF
V gene: TRBV18; CDR3 length: 13; J gene: TRBJ2-1; clone size: once; D gene: NA; CDR3 DNA: TGTGCCAGCTCACCACCGAATGGGGAGAAGCAGTTCTTC; CDR3 protein: CASSPPNGEKQFF
V gene: TRBV20-1; CDR3 length: 11; J gene: TRBJ2-7; clone size: NA; D gene: NA; CDR3 DNA: TGCAGTGCTTGGGGACAAAGTCAGCAGTACTTC; CDR3 protein: CSAWGQSQQYF
V gene: TRBV5-1; CDR3 length: 15; J gene: TRBJ1-5; clone size: NA; D gene: NA; CDR3 DNA: TGCGCCAGCAGCTTGGAGTATGGGGGCGATCAGCCCCAGCATTTT; CDR3 protein: CASSLEYGGDQPQHF
V gene: TRBV7-6; CDR3 length: 15; J gene: TRBJ1-5; clone size: NA; D gene: TRBD1; CDR3 DNA: TGTGCCAGCAGCTTAGATGACAGGGGGACGCAGCCCCAGCATTTT; CDR3 protein: CASSLDDRGTQPQHF
V gene: TRBV27; CDR3 length: 13; J gene: TRBJ2-7; clone size: NA; D gene: NA; CDR3 DNA: TGTGCCAGCAGTGTACGGACAGCCTACGAGCAGTACTTC; CDR3 protein: CASSVRTAYEQYF
V gene: TRBV5-5; CDR3 length: 16; J gene: TRBJ2-3; clone size: NA; D gene: NA; CDR3 DNA: TGTGCCAGCAGCTTGAGTACGGTGAGAAGCACAGATACGCAGTATTTT; CDR3 protein: CASSLSTVRSTDTQYF
V gene: TRBV7-3; CDR3 length: 13; J gene: TRBJ2-7; clone size: NA; D gene: NA; CDR3 DNA: TGTGCCAGCAGCCAGGGCCTCTCCTACGAGCAGTACTTC; CDR3 protein: CASSQGLSYEQYF
V gene: TRBV2; CDR3 length: 13; J gene: TRBJ2-5; clone size: NA; D gene: NA; CDR3 DNA: TGTGCCGGACAGCGGATCCATGGGGAGACCCAGTACTTC; CDR3 protein: CAGQRIHGETQYF
V gene: TRBV27; CDR3 length: 15; J gene: TRBJ1-1; clone size: NA; D gene: NA; CDR3 DNA: TGTGCCAGCAGTTTATTAGGGGGAGTGAGCACTGAAGCTTTCTTT; CDR3 protein: CASSLLGGVSTEAFF
V gene: TRBV9; CDR3 length: 12; J gene: TRBJ1-2; clone size: NA; D gene: NA; CDR3 DNA: TGTGCCAGCAGCGCGACAGCCTATGGCTACACCTTC; CDR3 protein: CASSATAYGYTF
V gene: TRBV18; CDR3 length: 13; J gene: TRBJ2-1; clone size: NA; D gene: TRBD2; CDR3 DNA: TGTGCCAGCTCACTGGGCGGGAGTAATGAGCAGTTCTTC; CDR3 protein: CASSLGGSNEQFF
V gene: TRBV6-5; CDR3 length: 14; J gene: TRBJ2-7; clone size: NA; D gene: NA; CDR3 DNA: TGTGCCAGCAGTTACCTCGGGGACTCCTACGAGCAGTACTTC; CDR3 protein: CASSYLGDSYEQYF
V gene: TRBV4-3; CDR3 length: 15; J gene: TRBJ1-5; clone size: NA; D gene: TRBD1; CDR3 DNA: TGCGCCAGCAGCCAAGAAGTGACAGGGTCTCAGCCCCAGCATTTT; CDR3 protein: CASSQEVTGSQPQHF
V gene: TRBV4-3; CDR3 length: 18; J gene: TRBJ2-7; clone size: NA; D gene: TRBD1; CDR3 DNA: TGCGCCAGCAGCCTTCTCAGAGGACAGGGGCAGGGGAACTACGAGCAGTACTTC; CDR3 protein: CASSLLRGQGQGNYEQYF
V gene: TRBV5-1; CDR3 length: 15; J gene: TRBJ2-7; clone size: NA; D gene: NA; CDR3 DNA: TGCGCCAGCAGCTTGGGGGCAGGGCTAACCTACGAGCAGTACTTC; CDR3 protein: CASSLGAGLTYEQYF
V gene: TRBV6-5; CDR3 length: 15; J gene: TRBJ2-4; clone size: NA; D gene: NA; CDR3 DNA: TGTGCCAGCAGTTACCCCTCAGGGTACGAAAACATTCAGTACTTC; CDR3 protein: CASSYPSGYENIQYF
V gene: TRBV11-2; CDR3 length: 14; J gene: TRBJ2-7; clone size: NA; D gene: TRBD1; CDR3 DNA: TGTGCCAGCAGCGTTGGGACAGGGATCTACGAGCAGTACTTC; CDR3 protein: CASSVGTGIYEQYF
V gene: TRBV13; CDR3 length: 16; J gene: TRBJ2-7; clone size: NA; D gene: TRBD2; CDR3 DNA: TGTGCCAGCAGCGTTCAGCGGGGGCGCACTTCCTACGAGCAGTACTTC; CDR3 protein: CASSVQRGRTSYEQYF
V gene: TRBV6-5; CDR3 length: 16; J gene: TRBJ2-3; clone size: once; D gene: NA; CDR3 DNA: TGTGCCAGCAGTTACACAAGCGGAACTAGCACAGATACGCAGTATTTT; CDR3 protein: CASSYTSGTSTDTQYF
V gene: TRBV6-4; CDR3 length: 14; J gene: TRBJ1-2; clone size: NA; D gene: TRBD1; CDR3 DNA: TGTGCCAGCAGTCCGGGACAGGGACTCTATGGCTACACCTTC; CDR3 protein: CASSPGQGLYGYTF
V gene: TRBV6-1; CDR3 length: 13; J gene: TRBJ2-7; clone size: NA; D gene: NA; CDR3 DNA: TGTGCCAGCCGAACTAGCCGACCCTACGAGCAGTACTTC; CDR3 protein: CASRTSRPYEQYF
V gene: TRBV12-5; CDR3 length: 15; J gene: TRBJ1-5; clone size: few; D gene: TRBD1; CDR3 DNA: TGTGCTAGTGGCCTCGGACAGGGTAAAAATCAGCCCCAGCATTTT; CDR3 protein: CASGLGQGKNQPQHF
V gene: TRBV10-3; CDR3 length: 15; J gene: TRBJ1-2; clone size: NA; D gene: TRBD1; CDR3 DNA: TGTGCCATCAGGCCCGGGACAGGGGAGGTTTATGGCTACACCTTC; CDR3 protein: CAIRPGTGEVYGYTF
V gene: TRBV4-1; CDR3 length: 16; J gene: TRBJ1-4; clone size: NA; D gene: NA; CDR3 DNA: TGCGCCAGCAGCCTCGGAGCGACCTCAAGCGGGGAAAAACTGTTTTTT; CDR3 protein: CASSLGATSSGEKLFF
V gene: TRBV5-8; CDR3 length: 15; J gene: TRBJ1-1; clone size: NA; D gene: TRBD1; CDR3 DNA: TGTGCCAGCAGCTTGGCCTCAGGGGGGCCCTCAAACGCTTTCTTT; CDR3 protein: CASSLASGGPSNAFF
V gene: TRBV27; CDR3 length: 18; J gene: TRBJ2-3; clone size: NA; D gene: NA; CDR3 DNA: TGTGCCAGCAGTTTAATCCCACCGGCGGGAACACGCACAGATACGCAGTATTTT; CDR3 protein: CASSLIPPAGTRTDTQYF
V gene: TRBV10-2; CDR3 length: 15; J gene: TRBJ1-3; clone size: NA; D gene: NA; CDR3 DNA: TGCGCCACGCAATACTCCCGACAGGCTGGAAACACCATATATTTT; CDR3 protein: CATQYSRQAGNTIYF
V gene: TRBV30; CDR3 length: 15; J gene: TRBJ1-4; clone size: NA; D gene: NA; CDR3 DNA: TGTGCCTGGAGTGCCCCCGGGGGACCGGGTGAAAAACTGTTTTTT; CDR3 protein: CAWSAPGGPGEKLFF
V gene: TRBV19; CDR3 length: 15; J gene: TRBJ2-7; clone size: NA; D gene: TRBD2; CDR3 DNA: TGTGCCAGTAGTATAGAGGGCGGGAGATCCTACGAGCAGTACTTC; CDR3 protein: CASSIEGGRSYEQYF
V gene: TRBV25-1; CDR3 length: 15; J gene: TRBJ1-2; clone size: few; D gene: TRBD1; CDR3 DNA: TGTGCCAGCAGTGACCTCGGACAGGGTGACTATGGCTACACCTTC; CDR3 protein: CASSDLGQGDYGYTF
V gene: TRBV29-1; CDR3 length: 13; J gene: TRBJ1-1; clone size: NA; D gene: TRBD1; CDR3 DNA: TGCAGCGTTTTGGACAGGGGGAACACTGAAGCTTTCTTT; CDR3 protein: CSVLDRGNTEAFF
V gene: TRBV10-1; CDR3 length: 13; J gene: TRBJ2-3; clone size: NA; D gene: NA; CDR3 DNA: TGCGCCAGGGAGCCTCCTCCGACAGATACGCAGTATTTT; CDR3 protein: CAREPPPTDTQYF
V gene: TRBV10-1; CDR3 length: 14; J gene: TRBJ1-5; clone size: NA; D gene: TRBD1; CDR3 DNA: TGCGCCAGCAGCTCCGGGACAGGCAATCAGCCCCAGCATTTT; CDR3 protein: CASSSGTGNQPQHF
V gene: TRBV5-1; CDR3 length: 13; J gene: TRBJ2-7; clone size: NA; D gene: TRBD1; CDR3 DNA: TGCGCCAGCAGGGGACAGGGGGCCGACGAGCAGTACTTC; CDR3 protein: CASRGQGADEQYF
V gene: TRBV19; CDR3 length: 13; J gene: TRBJ2-6; clone size: once; D gene: NA; CDR3 DNA: TGTGCCAGTAGCATCTCTGGGGCCAACGTCCTGACTTTC; CDR3 protein: CASSISGANVLTF
V gene: TRBV18; CDR3 length: 15; J gene: TRBJ1-1; clone size: NA; D gene: TRBD1; CDR3 DNA: TGTGCCAGCTTAAAGACAGGGGCAGGATCCACTGAAGCTTTCTTT; CDR3 protein: CASLKTGAGSTEAFF